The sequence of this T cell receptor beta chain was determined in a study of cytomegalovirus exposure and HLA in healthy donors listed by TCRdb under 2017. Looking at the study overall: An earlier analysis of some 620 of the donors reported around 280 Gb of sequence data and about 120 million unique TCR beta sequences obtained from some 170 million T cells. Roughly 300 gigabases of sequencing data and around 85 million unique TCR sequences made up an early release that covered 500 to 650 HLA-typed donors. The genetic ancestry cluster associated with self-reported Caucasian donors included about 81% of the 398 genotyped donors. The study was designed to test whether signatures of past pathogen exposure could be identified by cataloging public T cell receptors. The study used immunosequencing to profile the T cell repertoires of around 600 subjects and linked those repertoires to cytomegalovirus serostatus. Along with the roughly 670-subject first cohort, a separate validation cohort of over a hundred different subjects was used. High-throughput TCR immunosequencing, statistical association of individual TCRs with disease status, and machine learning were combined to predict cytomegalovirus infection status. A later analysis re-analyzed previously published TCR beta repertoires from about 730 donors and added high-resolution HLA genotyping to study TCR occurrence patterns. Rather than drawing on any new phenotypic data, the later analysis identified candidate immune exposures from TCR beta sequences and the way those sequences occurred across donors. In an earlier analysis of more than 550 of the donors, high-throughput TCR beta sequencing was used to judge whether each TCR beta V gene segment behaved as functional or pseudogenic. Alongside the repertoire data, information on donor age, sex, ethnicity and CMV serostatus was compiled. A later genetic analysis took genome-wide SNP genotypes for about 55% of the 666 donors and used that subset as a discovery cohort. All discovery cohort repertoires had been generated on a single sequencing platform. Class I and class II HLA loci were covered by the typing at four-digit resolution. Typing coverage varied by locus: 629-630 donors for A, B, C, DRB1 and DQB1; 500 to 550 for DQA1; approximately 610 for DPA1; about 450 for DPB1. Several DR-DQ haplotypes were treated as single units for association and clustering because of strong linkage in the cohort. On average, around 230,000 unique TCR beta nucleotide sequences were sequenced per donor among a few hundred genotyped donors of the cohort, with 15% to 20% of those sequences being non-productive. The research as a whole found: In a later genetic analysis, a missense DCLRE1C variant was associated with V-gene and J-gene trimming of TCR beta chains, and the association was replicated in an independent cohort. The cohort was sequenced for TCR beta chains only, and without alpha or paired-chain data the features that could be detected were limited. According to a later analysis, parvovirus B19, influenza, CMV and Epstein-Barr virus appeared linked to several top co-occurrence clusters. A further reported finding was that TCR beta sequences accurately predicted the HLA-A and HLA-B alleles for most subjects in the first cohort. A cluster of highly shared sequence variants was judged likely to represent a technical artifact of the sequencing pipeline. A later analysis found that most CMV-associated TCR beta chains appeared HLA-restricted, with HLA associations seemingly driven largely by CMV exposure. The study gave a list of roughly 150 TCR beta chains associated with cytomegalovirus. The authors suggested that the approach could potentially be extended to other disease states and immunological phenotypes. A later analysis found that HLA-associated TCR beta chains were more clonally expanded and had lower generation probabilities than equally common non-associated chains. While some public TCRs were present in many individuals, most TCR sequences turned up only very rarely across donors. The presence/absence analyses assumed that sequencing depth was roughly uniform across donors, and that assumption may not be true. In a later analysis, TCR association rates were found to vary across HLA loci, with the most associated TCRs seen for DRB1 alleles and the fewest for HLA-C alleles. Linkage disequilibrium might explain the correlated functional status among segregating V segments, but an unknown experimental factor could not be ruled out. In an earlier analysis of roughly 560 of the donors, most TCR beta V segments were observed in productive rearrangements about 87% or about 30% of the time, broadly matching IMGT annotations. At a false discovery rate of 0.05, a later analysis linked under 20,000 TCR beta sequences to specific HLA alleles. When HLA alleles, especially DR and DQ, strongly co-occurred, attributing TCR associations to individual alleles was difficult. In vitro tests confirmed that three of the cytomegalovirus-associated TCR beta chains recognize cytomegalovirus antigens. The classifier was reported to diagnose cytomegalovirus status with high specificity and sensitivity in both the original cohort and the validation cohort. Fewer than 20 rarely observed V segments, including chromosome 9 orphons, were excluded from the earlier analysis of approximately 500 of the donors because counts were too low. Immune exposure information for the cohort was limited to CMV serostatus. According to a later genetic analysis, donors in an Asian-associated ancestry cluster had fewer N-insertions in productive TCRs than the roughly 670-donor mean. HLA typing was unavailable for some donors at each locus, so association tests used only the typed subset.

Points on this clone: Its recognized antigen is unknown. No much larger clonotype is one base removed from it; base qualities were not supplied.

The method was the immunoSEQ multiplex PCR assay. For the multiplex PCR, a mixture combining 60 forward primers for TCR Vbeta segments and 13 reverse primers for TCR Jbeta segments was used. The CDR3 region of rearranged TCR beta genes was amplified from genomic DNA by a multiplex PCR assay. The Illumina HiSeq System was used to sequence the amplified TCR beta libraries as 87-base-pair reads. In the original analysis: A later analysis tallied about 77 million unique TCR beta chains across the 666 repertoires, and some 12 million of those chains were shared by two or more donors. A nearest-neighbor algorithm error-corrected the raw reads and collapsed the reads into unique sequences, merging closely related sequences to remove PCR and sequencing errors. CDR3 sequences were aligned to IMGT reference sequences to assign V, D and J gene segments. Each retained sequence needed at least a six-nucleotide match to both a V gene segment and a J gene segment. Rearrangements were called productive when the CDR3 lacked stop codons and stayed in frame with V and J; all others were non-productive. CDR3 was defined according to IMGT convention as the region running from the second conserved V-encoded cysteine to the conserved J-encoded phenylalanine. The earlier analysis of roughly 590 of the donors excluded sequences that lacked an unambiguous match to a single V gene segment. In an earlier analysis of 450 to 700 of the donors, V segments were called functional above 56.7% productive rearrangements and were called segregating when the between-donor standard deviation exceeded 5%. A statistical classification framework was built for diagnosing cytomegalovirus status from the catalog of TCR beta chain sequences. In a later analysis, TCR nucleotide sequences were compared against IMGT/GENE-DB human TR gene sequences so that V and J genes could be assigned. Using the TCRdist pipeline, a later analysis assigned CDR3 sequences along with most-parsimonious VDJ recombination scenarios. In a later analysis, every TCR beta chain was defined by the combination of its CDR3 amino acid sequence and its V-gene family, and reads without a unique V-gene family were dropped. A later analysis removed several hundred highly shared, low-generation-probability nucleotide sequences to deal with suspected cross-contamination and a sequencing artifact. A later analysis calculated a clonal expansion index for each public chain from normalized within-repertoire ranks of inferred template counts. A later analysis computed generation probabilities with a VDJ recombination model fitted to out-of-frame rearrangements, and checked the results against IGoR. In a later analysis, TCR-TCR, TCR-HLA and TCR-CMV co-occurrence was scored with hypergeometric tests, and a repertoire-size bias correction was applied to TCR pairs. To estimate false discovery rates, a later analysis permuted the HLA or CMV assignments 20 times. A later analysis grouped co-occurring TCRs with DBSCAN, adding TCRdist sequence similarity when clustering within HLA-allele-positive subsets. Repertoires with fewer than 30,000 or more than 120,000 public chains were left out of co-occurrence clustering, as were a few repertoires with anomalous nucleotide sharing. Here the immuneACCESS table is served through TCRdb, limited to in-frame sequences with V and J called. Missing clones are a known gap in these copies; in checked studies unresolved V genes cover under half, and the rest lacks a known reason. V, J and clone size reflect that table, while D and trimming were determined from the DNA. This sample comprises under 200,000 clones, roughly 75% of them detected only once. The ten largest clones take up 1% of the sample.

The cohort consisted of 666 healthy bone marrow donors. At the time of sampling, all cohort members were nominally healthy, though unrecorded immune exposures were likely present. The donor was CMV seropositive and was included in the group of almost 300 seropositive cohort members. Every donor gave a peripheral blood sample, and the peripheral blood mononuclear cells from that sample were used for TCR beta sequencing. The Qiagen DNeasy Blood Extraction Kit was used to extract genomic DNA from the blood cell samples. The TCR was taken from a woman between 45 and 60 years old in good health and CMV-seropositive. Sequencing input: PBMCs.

The DNA sequence reads TGTGCCAGCAGCTTAACGGCGGCGGGACCCTACGAGCAGTACTTC. It codes for CASSLTAAGPYEQYF. The chain uses TRBV7-3 and TRBJ2-7, and perhaps TRBD2 as D gene, on 6 matching bases. Based on the germline V gene, the CDR1 and CDR2 sequences are SGHTA and FQGTGA. Measured from the cysteine to the phenylalanine, the CDR3 is 15 residues long. Here the CDR3 DNA is all that survives: 45 bases in frame from base 1. V lost 0 bases and J lost 2 bases; the stretch between them is 11 bases long.